This TCR beta chain was observed in a study of shared clonotypes between healthy human individuals (TCRdb year 2020). Regarding the study in general: Two women and a few men aged 18 to 49 years were included in the cohort. Different laboratories and diverse techniques were used to prepare libraries and sequence TCR repertoires, to increase sequencing depth and limit assay-specific biases. To estimate repertoire size and how much clonotype sharing occurs between individuals, the study deeply sequenced the blood TCR repertoires of roughly 5 healthy adults. Between about 0.85 and 8.9 billion PBMCs per donor were obtained by leukapheresis.

TCR CDR3 regions were amplified from genomic DNA by multiplex PCR using the deep immunoSEQ assay. Extracted genomic DNA from each cell subset was distributed evenly across all wells of several immunoSEQ 96-well plates, and each plate was treated as a replicate. For unsorted PBMC, 300 ng of genomic DNA, equivalent to tens of thousands of T cell genomes, went into each replicate PCR. Genomic DNA from unsorted PBMC was sequenced over ten immunoSEQ deep assay plates. The purified libraries were quantified using a Qubit 3.0 fluorometer, sized with a Bioanalyzer 2100, and then quantified again using the KAPA Library Quantification kit. Each immunoSEQ 96-well plate was sequenced on its own single-read 150-cycle Illumina NextSeq 550 flow cell. Per the original workflow: Because only junctional sequences without quality scores were contained in the immunoSEQ output, filtering matching that applied to full-length reads could not be performed. To assign V/J genes and CDR3, sequences were annotated using PyIR, a Python wrapper for IgBLAST v1.9, with IMGT germline references. Any read was removed if the V/J assignment was weak (E-value above 1e-6), the CDR3 was missing, or the read contained stop codons, out-of-frame junctions, or ambiguous translated residues. A V3J clonotype was defined by an identical inferred V gene, J gene, and CDR3 amino acid sequence. To compute the percentage overlap between repertoires, the number of shared unique clonotypes was divided by the size of the smaller repertoire. Repertoire richness was assessed with RTK rarefaction, the Chao1 estimator, and Recon v2.1 estimates of unobserved clonotypes. Held by TCRdb, this immuneACCESS table contains in-frame sequences only and omits some clones. Under half of the omission traces to an unresolved V gene where checked; the cause of the rest is unknown. The V and J calls and the clone size are those of that table, but D and trimming were determined from the DNA. The sample includes fewer than 550,000 clones, with about 80% observed a single time. About an eighth of the sample is held by the ten biggest clonotypes.

The investigation overall reported the following: Sampling was restricted to blood, and TCR repertoires in tissues likely differ from the TCR repertoires found in blood. Based on pairwise subsampling, the degree of clonotype sharing among donors was expected to be affected by sequencing depth. Because the study included a small number of donors, the genetic and exposure-history diversity represented was limited.

About this clone itself: The specificity of this receptor is unknown. No base quality information exists; no much larger clone differs at one position.

The donors were healthy, HIV-negative adults who had no recently reported acute infections or vaccinations. Every donor was a Caucasian adult living in Nashville, Tennessee, USA. For unsorted samples, about 90 million PBMCs were counted and genomic DNA was extracted with the QIAamp DNA Blood Mini kit. Blood was obtained by leukapheresis, after which PBMCs were separated by Ficoll-Histopaque density gradient centrifugation and cryopreserved in liquid nitrogen vapor phase. The CDR3 covers 16 residues, taking in both the cysteine and the phenylalanine. Only the CDR3 part of the read is kept: 48 bases, read in frame from the first base. Unmatched junction bases come to 1, with V trimmed by 3 bases and J by 1 base. The CDR1 and CDR2 encoded by the germline V gene (reference sequence) are SEHNR and FQNEAQ.

The source is a woman between 35 and 50 years old in good health. Some clones in this sample may be carry-over from other donors' samples. Material: PBMCs. This chain is built from TRBV7-9 and TRBJ2-3; the central 13 bases match TRBD2. The bases read TGTGCCAGCAGCTTCGGGACTAGCGGGGGCACAGATACGCAGTATTTT. Its amino acids are CASSFGTSGGTDTQYF. When the CDR3 is completed using the reference TRBV7-9 and TRBJ2-3 genes on either side, the full variable domain is DTGVSQNPRHKITKRGQNVTFRCDPISEHNRLYWYRQTLGQGPEFLTYFQNEAQLEKSRLLSDRFSAERPKGSFSTLEIQRTEQGDSAMYLCASSFGTSGGTDTQYFGPGTRLTVL.